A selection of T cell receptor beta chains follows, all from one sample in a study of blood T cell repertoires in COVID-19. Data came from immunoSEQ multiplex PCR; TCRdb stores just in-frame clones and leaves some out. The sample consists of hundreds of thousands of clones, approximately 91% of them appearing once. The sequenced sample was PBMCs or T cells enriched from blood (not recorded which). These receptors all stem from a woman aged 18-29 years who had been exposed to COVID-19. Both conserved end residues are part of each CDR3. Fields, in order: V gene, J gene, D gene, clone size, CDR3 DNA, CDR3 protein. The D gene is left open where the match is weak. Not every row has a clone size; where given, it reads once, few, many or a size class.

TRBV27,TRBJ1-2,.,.,TGTGCCAGCAGTGAGTCGGGGGGACCCTATGGCTACACCTTC,CASSESGGPYGYTF
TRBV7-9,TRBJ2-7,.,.,TGTGCCAGCAGCTTCCAATGGGCAGGGGACGAGCAGTACTTC,CASSFQWAGDEQYF
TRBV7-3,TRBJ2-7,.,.,TGTGCCAGCATCCAAGGAGGGGCCTACGAGCAGTACTTC,CASIQGGAYEQYF
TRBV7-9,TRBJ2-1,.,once,TGTGCCAGCAGCTCAAGAATGGGGCTCGATGAGCAGTTCTTC,CASSSRMGLDEQFF
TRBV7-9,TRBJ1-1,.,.,TGTGCCAGCAGCCTAAAGAACACTGAAGCTTTCTTT,CASSLKNTEAFF
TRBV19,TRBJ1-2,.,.,TGTGCCAGTAGTAGGGGGACACCCGGCTACACCTTC,CASSRGTPGYTF
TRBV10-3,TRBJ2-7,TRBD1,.,TGTGCCATCAGTGAACAGGGGGCACTGGAGCAGTACTTC,CAISEQGALEQYF
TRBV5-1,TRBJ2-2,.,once,TGCGCCAGCAGCTTGTTCGCGGGGAAGGGCGGGGAGCTGTTTTTT,CASSLFAGKGGELFF
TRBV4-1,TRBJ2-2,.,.,TGCGCCAGCAGCCAAGTCCCAGGGGGGCGGAGTGGGAACACCGGGGAGCTGTTTTTT,CASSQVPGGRSGNTGELFF
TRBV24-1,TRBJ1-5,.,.,TGTGCCACCCCGAGAGCAGGGTCCCCTCTATCATATCAGCCCCAGCATTTT,CATPRAGSPLSYQPQHF
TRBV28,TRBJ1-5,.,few,TGTGCCACCGTGACCGGACAGCCCAATCAGCCCCAGCATTTT,CATVTGQPNQPQHF
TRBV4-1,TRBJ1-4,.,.,TGCGCCAGCAGCGGCCCCCCAGGGAATGAAAAACTGTTTTTT,CASSGPPGNEKLFF
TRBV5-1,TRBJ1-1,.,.,TGCGCCAGCAGGGATGGCACCGGGACAACCCCTGAGGCTTTCTTT,CASRDGTGTTPEAFF
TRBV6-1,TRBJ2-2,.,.,TGTGCCAGCAGTGAAAGATTTGGGACAACCAACACCGGGGAGCTGTTTTTT,CASSERFGTTNTGELFF
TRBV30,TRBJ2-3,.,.,TGTGCCTGGAGTGTACTTAGCACAGATACGCAGTATTTT,CAWSVLSTDTQYF
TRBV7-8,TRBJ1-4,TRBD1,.,TGTGCCAGCAGCTTAAGACAGGGCGTCAATGAAAAACTGTTTTTT,CASSLRQGVNEKLFF
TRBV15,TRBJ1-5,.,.,TGTGCCACCAGCAGATCGGATCAGCCCCAGCATTTT,CATSRSDQPQHF
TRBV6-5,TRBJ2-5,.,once,TGTGCCAGCACTGTACAAGAGACCCAGTACTTC,CASTVQETQYF
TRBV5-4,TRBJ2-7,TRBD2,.,TGTGCCAGCAGCCCCAAGATGCCAGGGACTAGCGGGGGAACCTACGAGCAGTACTTC,CASSPKMPGTSGGTYEQYF
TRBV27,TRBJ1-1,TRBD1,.,TGTGCCAGCAGTAGATCAGGGGGCCGGACTGAAGCTTTCTTT,CASSRSGGRTEAFF
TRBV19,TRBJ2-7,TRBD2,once,TGTGCCAGTAGTATATTATCCCGGGAGGCCCCCCTCGAGCAGTACTTC,CASSILSREAPLEQYF
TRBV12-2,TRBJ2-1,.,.,TGTGCAAGTCGCCAGAGCGTAGCGGGGGTCTACAATGAGCAGTTCTTC,CASRQSVAGVYNEQFF